This is a list of T cell receptor beta chains from one sample in a study of OX40 agonist ivuxolimab in advanced cancers. Clones were read by immunoSEQ multiplex PCR, and TCRdb kept only the in-frame ones, dropping some. The repertoire holds approximately 80,000 clones, 91% seen once, with roughly 8.4% in the top ten. The specimen was CD4+ or CD8+ T cells sorted from blood, collected in a trial of the OX40 agonist ivuxolimab. The source of these receptors is an adult with an advanced solid tumor such as melanoma, head and neck, liver or kidney cancer. CDR3s include the opening cysteine and the closing phenylalanine or tryptophan. A D gene is named only where the DNA matches it firmly. Only part of the rows carry a size: once, few, many, or a class if the clone is expanded.

-	TRBV6-5	TRBJ2-3	TRBD2	TGTGCCAGCAGTTACTCAAGCGGGGGGAGATGGGATACGCAGTATTTT	CASSYSSGGRWDTQYF
-	TRBV5-1	TRBJ2-3	TRBD2	TGCGCCAGCAGCCCCCGTCTAGCGGGGGTCACAGATACGCAGTATTTT	CASSPRLAGVTDTQYF
-	TRBV2	TRBJ1-1	-	TGTGCCAGCAGTCATAACAGGGACCGGTATACTGAAGCTTTCTTT	CASSHNRDRYTEAFF
-	TRBV20-1	TRBJ2-7	-	TGCAGTGCTAGCCCCAGTTTCGAGCAGTACTTC	CSASPSFEQYF
-	TRBV7-9	TRBJ1-6	-	TGTGCCAGCAGCTTAGTAGAGAATTCACCCCTCCACTTT	CASSLVENSPLHF
-	TRBV19	TRBJ2-2	TRBD1	TGTGCCAGTAGATCATATCACGGGACAGAGGGCGGGGAGCTGTTTTTT	CASRSYHGTEGGELFF
once	TRBV28	TRBJ2-1	-	TGTGCCAGCAGTTTAGTGAGCTCCTACAATGAGCAGTTCTTC	CASSLVSSYNEQFF
-	TRBV19	TRBJ2-1	-	TGTGCCAGTAGTATTTTTCCCTTCGAGGGACTCATTTACAATGAGCAGTTCTTC	CASSIFPFEGLIYNEQFF
-	TRBV6-5	TRBJ1-1	TRBD1	TGTGCCAGCAGTTACTCGACAGGGGGCCATACTGAAGCTTTCTTT	CASSYSTGGHTEAFF
-	TRBV19	TRBJ1-5	-	TGTGCCAGTAGTATTCTTTCAATAGGGACTCAGCCCCAGCATTTT	CASSILSIGTQPQHF
-	TRBV9	TRBJ2-1	-	TGTGCCAGCAGCCGGGGGAGTAATGAGCAGTTCTTC	CASSRGSNEQFF
-	TRBV19	TRBJ1-1	-	TGTGCCAGTAGTGCAACATCAGGGCTCCCCGGTCTTGCTTTCTTT	CASSATSGLPGLAFF
-	TRBV29-1	TRBJ1-1	-	TGCAGCGTTGAGGCAGAGAACACTGAAGCTTTCTTT	CSVEAENTEAFF
-	TRBV30	TRBJ1-5	-	TGTGCCTGGAGTGTTCTAGGGAATCAGCCCCAGCATTTT	CAWSVLGNQPQHF
-	TRBV6-5	TRBJ1-5	-	TGTGCCAGCAGGGAACAGGGTGGGGTCGATCAGCCCCAGCATTTT	CASREQGGVDQPQHF
-	TRBV7-2	TRBJ2-1	-	TGTGCCAGCAGCGCAGGGGGGGGAGGCTACAATGAGCAGTTCTTC	CASSAGGGGYNEQFF
-	TRBV6-5	TRBJ2-1	TRBD2	TGTGCCAGCAGTAATAGCGGGAGGTTCTACAATGAGCAGTTCTTC	CASSNSGRFYNEQFF
-	TRBV28	TRBJ2-7	-	TGTGCCAGCAGTTTTGTGCGACAGGCGGTCTTCGAGCAGTACTTC	CASSFVRQAVFEQYF
-	TRBV6-5	TRBJ1-2	-	TGTGCCAGCAGGGTTCGGGGGGTAGCTAACTATGGCTACACCTTC	CASRVRGVANYGYTF
-	TRBV6-6	TRBJ2-1	-	TGTGCCAGCAGTCCCCGGGGGAGCTCCTACAATGAGCAGTTCTTC	CASSPRGSSYNEQFF
once	TRBV5-1	TRBJ1-6	-	TGCGCCAGCAGCCCAACGATTCCGGGCTATAATTCACCCCTCCACTTT	CASSPTIPGYNSPLHF
once	TRBV5-4	TRBJ2-1	-	TGTGCCAGCAGCTTGGTCGGGGGTCCCGTCGCGGAGCAGTTCTTC	CASSLVGGPVAEQFF
-	TRBV6-1	TRBJ2-5	TRBD1	TGTGCCAGCAGTGCTGGGACAGGCCCCTTAACCCAGTACTTC	CASSAGTGPLTQYF
-	TRBV5-6	TRBJ1-5	-	TGTGCCAGCAGCTCGGAAGGGACTGTTAGCAATCAGCCCCAGCATTTT	CASSSEGTVSNQPQHF
-	TRBV7-9	TRBJ2-3	-	TGTGCCAGCAGCTCAACAGGAGATACGCAGTATTTT	CASSSTGDTQYF
-	TRBV30	TRBJ1-4	-	TGTGCCTGTCTACAGGGAAATGGAAAACTGTTTTTT	CACLQGNGKLFF
-	TRBV15	TRBJ2-1	TRBD2	TGTGCCACCAGCACGGGACTAGCAGCCTACAATGAGCAGTTCTTC	CATSTGLAAYNEQFF
-	TRBV28	TRBJ1-5	-	TGTGCCAGCAGTTTAGAGGGTGCCGTCGATCAGCCCCAGCATTTT	CASSLEGAVDQPQHF
-	TRBV7-6	TRBJ2-3	TRBD2	TGTGCCAGCGGGCGGGGGGGCGGAACCCTTGGCACAGATACGCAGTATTTT	CASGRGGGTLGTDTQYF
-	TRBV27	TRBJ2-2	TRBD2	TGTGCCAGCAGCTCTAGCGGGAGAAAAACCGGGGAGCTGTTTTTT	CASSSSGRKTGELFF
-	TRBV19	TRBJ1-5	-	TGTGCCAGTAGTATGGGGGTCGAGCAGCCCCAGCATTTT	CASSMGVEQPQHF
-	TRBV11-2	TRBJ1-4	-	TGTGCCAGCAGCTTTTCAACTAATGAAAAACTGTTTTTT	CASSFSTNEKLFF
-	TRBV9	TRBJ2-2	-	TGTGCCAGCAGCCCCCGAGTGTCGGCAGGGGAGGCCGGGGAGCTGTTTTTT	CASSPRVSAGEAGELFF
-	TRBV28	TRBJ1-1	-	TGTGCCAGCAGTTCTCCGGCGGAGAACACTGAAGCTTTCTTT	CASSSPAENTEAFF
-	TRBV7-6	TRBJ1-1	-	TGTGCCAGCAGCTTAGTTCCCCAGGGCGAGACTGAAGCTTTCTTT	CASSLVPQGETEAFF
-	TRBV27	TRBJ2-1	TRBD2	TGTGCCAGCAGTTTAGTGGGGAGGGGTCTCGATGAGCAGTTCTTC	CASSLVGRGLDEQFF